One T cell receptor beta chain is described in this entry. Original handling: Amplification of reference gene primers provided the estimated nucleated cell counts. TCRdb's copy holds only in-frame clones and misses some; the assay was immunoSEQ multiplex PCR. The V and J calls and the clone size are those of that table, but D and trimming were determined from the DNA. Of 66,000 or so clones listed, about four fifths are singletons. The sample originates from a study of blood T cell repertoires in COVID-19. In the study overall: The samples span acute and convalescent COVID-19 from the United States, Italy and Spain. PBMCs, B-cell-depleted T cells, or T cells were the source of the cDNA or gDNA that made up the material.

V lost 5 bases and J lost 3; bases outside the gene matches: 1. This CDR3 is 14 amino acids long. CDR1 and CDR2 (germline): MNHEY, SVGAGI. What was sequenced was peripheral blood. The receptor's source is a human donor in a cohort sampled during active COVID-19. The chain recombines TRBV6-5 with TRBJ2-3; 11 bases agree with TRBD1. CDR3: CASSRDRGTDTQYF. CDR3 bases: TGTGCCAGCAGTAGGGACAGGGGGACAGATACGCAGTATTTT.